The 9 T cell receptor beta chains presented below share a single source sample, sequenced in a study of shared clonotypes between healthy human individuals (dated by TCRdb to 2018 to 2021). CD8 naive samples were obtained by positive selection for CCR7 among CD45RO-negative cells, yielding a CD45RA+CCR7+ population from which TemRA cells were excluded. Libraries were constructed by the immunoSEQ multiplex PCR assay. TCRdb obtained this table from immuneACCESS and retained in-frame rearrangements with V and J assigned. These tables miss some clones; where compared with another copy, unresolved V genes account for less than half of the shortfall, and the remainder is unexplained. The table for this sample lists approximately 1.9 million clones; over 85% of them were counted only once. In total, the top ten clones hold about 1.7% of the sample. Source material: naive CD8+ T cells from PBMCs. This sample's cell subset or site label indicates: CD45RA+CCR7+. The source is a man aged 18 to 29 in good health. Some clones in this sample may be carry-over from other donors' samples.

The chain couples TRBV9 to TRBJ2-1; possible D gene TRBD2, 6 bases. Germline CDR1 is SGDLS and CDR2 is YYNGEE. This CDR3 has 18 residues. Between the trimmed V and J ends, which lost 4 bases and 2 bases, there was a span of 22 bases. CDR3 sequence: CASSSTPSGGLPYNEQFF. The DNA for the CDR3 is TGTGCCAGCAGCAGCACACCCTCCGGGGGACTTCCCTACAATGAGCAGTTCTTC.

The chain recombines TRBV27 with TRBJ2-3, with D possibly TRBD1 on 5 matching bases. CDR1 is MNHEY and CDR2 is SMNVEV in the germline V gene (reference sequence). V was cut by 5 bases and J by 5 bases, with 11 bases left in between. The CDR3 extends over 13 amino acids. The DNA of the CDR3 is TGTGCCAGCAGTAAACTCCAGGGAGATACGCAGTATTTT. It codes for CASSKLQGDTQYF.

This chain joins TRBV11-2 and TRBJ2-5; TRBD1 matches at 7 bases. The CDR3 sequence is 19 residues long. The germline V gene has CDR1 SGHAT and CDR2 FQNNGV. V was clipped by 5 bases and J by 3 bases; unmatched bases: 21. DNA of the CDR3: TGTGCCAGCAGCCGACCGACAGGGTCGGTCTCACGGGGTGAAGAGACCCAGTACTTC. This codes for CASSRPTGSVSRGEETQYF.

The V call is TRBV5-1, the J call TRBJ2-1, with a tentative D call TRBD1 (6 bases). The CDR3 extends over 16 amino acids. Germline V gene lookup returns CDR1 SGHRS and CDR2 YFSETQ. Trimming took 4 bases from V and 3 from J, leaving 17 bases between them. Here the CDR3 reads CASSKRPGQLYNEQFF. Written as DNA, the CDR3 is TGCGCCAGCAGCAAGAGGCCGGGACAACTCTACAATGAGCAGTTCTTC.

The chain recombines TRBV9 with TRBJ2-5; D is possibly TRBD2 (6 bases). This CDR3 is built from 13 residues. Trimming left V 3 bases short and J 2 bases short, with 8 bases between. The germline V gene has CDR1 SGDLS and CDR2 YYNGEE. CDR3 protein: CASSGLEQETQYF. The DNA of the CDR3 is TGTGCCAGCAGCGGACTAGAGCAAGAGACCCAGTACTTC.

Here the CDR3 reads CASSPGLAVTYEQYF. The CDR3 DNA reads as TGTGCCAGCAGTCCTGGACTAGCGGTAACCTACGAGCAGTACTTC. This sequence joins TRBV6-6 and TRBJ2-7, with 10 bases fitting TRBD2. The CDR3 covers 15 residues. The ends lost 5 bases at V and 2 bases at J; junction bases unmatched: 6. CDR1 is MNHNY and CDR2 is SVGAGI in the germline V gene (reference sequence).

The V call is TRBV6-5, the J call TRBJ2-1, with TRBD1 identical over 8 bases. This CDR3 spans 14 amino acids. The V and J ends lost 5 bases and 6 bases, in that order; junction bases with no gene match: 6. The V gene's germline CDR1 is MNHEY and CDR2 SVGAGI. Here the CDR3 DNA reads TGTGCCAGCAGTCCCGACAGGGGTTTCAATGAGCAGTTCTTC. Protein sequence: CASSPDRGFNEQFF.

The chain is built from TRBV21-1 and TRBJ2-2; TRBD2, the table's D call, was not compared with the DNA. TRBV21-1 is tagged as a pseudogene. CDR3 length: 18 residues. CDR3 DNA: TGTGCCAGCAGCAAAGGGGCGCCGGGGTGGCCGAACACCGGGGAGCTGTTTTTT. Translating it yields CASSKGAPGWPNTGELFF.

The rearrangement links TRBV7-9 to TRBJ1-3; the D gene is possibly TRBD1 (6 bases). The CDR3 is 17 residues long. V lost 6 bases to trimming and J lost 0 bases, with 18 bases between them. Per the germline V gene, CDR1 is SEHNR and CDR2 is FQNEAQ (reference sequence). The CDR3 spells CASRTLGHMSSGNTIYF. In DNA form, the CDR3 reads TGTGCCAGCAGAACCCTGGGACATATGAGCTCTGGAAACACCATATATTTT.